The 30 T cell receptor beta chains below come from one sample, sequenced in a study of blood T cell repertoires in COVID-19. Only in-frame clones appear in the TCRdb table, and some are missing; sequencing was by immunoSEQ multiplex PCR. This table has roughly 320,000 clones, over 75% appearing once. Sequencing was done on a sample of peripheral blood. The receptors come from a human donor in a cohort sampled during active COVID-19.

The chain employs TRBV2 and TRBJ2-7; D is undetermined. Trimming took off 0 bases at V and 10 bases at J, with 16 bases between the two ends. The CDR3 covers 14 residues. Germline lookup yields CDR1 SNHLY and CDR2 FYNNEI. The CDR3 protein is CASSEALSAGFQYF. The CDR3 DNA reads TGTGCCAGCAGTGAAGCGCTTTCAGCAGGCTTCCAGTACTTC. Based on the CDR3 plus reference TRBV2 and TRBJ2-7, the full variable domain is EPEVTQTPSHQVTQMGQEVILRCVPISNHLYFYWYRQILGQKVEFLVSFYNNEISEKSEIFDDQFSVERPDGSNFTLKIRSTKLEDSAMYFCASSEALSAGFQYFGPGTRLTVT.

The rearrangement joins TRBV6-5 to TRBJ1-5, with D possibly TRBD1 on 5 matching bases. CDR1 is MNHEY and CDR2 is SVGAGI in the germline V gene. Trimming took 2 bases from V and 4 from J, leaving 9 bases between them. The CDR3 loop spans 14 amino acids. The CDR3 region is CASSYREGNQPQHF. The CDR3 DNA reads TGTGCCAGCAGTTACCGGGAGGGGAATCAGCCCCAGCATTTT.

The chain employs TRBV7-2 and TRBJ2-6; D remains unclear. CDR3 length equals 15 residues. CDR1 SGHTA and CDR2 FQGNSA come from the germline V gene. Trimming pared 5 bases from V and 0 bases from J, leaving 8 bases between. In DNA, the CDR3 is TGTGCCAGCAGCGGCCGGAGCTCTGGGGCCAACGTCCTGACTTTC. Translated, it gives CASSGRSSGANVLTF.

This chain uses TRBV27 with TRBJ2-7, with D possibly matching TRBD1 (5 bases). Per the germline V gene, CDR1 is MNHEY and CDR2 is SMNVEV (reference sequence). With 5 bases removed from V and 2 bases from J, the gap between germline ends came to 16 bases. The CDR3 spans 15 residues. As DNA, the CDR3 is TGTGCCAGCAGTCGGCCGGCAGGGTCAACCTACGAGCAGTACTTC. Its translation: CASSRPAGSTYEQYF.

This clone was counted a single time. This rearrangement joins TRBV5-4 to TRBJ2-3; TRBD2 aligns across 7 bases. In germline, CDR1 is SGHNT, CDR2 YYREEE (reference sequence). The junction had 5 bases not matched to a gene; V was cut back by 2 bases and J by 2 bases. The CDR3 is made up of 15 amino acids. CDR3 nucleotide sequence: TGTGCCAGCAGCTTCGGCGGGGGTAACACAGATACGCAGTATTTT. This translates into CASSFGGGNTDTQYF.

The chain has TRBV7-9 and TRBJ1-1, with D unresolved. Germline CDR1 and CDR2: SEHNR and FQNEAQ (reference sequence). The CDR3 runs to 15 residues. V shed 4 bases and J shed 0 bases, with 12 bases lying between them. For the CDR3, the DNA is TGTGCCAGCAGCTCGGGTTTCGGGTTGAACACTGAAGCTTTCTTT. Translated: CASSSGFGLNTEAFF.

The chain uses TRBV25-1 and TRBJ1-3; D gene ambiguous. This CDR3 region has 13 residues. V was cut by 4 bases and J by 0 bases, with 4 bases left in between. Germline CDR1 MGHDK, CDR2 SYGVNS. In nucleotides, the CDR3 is TGTGCCAGCAGTGGCAGCTCTGGAAACACCATATATTTT. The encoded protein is CASSGSSGNTIYF.

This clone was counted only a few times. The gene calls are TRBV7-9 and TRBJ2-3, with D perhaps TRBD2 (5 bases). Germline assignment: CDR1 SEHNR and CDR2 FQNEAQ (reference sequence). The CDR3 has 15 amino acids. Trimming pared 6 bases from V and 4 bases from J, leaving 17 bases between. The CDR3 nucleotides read TGTGCCAGCAGTCTTTTCCAGGAGAGGGCAGATACGCAGTATTTT. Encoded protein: CASSLFQERADTQYF.

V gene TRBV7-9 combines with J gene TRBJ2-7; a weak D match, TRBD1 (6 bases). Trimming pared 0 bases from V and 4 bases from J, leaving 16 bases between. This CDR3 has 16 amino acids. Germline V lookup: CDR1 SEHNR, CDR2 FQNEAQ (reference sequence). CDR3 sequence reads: CASSLASGGRIYEQYF. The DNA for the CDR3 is TGTGCCAGCAGCTTAGCGTCTGGGGGCCGGATTTACGAGCAGTACTTC.

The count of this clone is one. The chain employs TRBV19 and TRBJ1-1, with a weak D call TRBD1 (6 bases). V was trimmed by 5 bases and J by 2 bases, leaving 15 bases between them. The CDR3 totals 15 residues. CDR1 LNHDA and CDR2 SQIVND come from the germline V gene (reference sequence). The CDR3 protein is CASSVSGTLNTEAFF. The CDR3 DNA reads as TGTGCCAGTAGTGTGTCCGGGACACTTAACACTGAAGCTTTCTTT.

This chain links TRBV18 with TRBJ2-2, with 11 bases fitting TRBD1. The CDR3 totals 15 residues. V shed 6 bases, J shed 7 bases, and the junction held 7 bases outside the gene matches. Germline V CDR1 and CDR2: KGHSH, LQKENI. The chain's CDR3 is CASSGQGAPVGELFF. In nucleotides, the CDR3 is TGTGCCAGCTCCGGACAGGGGGCACCGGTCGGGGAGCTGTTTTTT.

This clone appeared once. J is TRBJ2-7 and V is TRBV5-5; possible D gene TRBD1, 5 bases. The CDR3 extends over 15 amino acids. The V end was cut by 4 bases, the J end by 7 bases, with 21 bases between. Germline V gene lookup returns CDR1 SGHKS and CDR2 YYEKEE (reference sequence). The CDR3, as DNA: TGTGCCAGCAGCCCATGGACATCCACCCCAGGGGAGCAGTACTTC. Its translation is CASSPWTSTPGEQYF. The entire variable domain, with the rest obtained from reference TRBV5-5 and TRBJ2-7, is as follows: DAGVTQSPTHLIKTRGQQVTLRCSPISGHKSVSWYQQVLGQGPQFIFQYYEKEERGRGNFPDRFSARQFPNYSSELNVNALLLGDSALYLCASSPWTSTPGEQYFGPGTRLTVT.

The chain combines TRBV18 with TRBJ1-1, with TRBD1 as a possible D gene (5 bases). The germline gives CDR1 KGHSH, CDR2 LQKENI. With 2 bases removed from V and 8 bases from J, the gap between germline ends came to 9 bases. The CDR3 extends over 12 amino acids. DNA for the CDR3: TGTGCCAGCTCACCATCAGGGTGGGAAGCTTTCTTT. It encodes CASSPSGWEAFF.

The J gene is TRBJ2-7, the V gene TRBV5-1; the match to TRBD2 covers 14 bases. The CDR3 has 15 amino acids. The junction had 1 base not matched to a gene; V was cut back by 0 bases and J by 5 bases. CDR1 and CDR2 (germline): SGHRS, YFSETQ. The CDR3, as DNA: TGCGCCAGCAGCTTGGAGGGACTAGCGGGGGACGAGCAGTACTTC. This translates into CASSLEGLAGDEQYF.

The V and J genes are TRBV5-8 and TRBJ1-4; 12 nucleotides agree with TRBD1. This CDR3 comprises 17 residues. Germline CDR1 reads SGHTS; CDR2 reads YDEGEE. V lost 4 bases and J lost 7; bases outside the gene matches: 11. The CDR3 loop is CASSPGTGGVGGEKLFF. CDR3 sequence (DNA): TGTGCCAGCAGCCCCGGGACAGGGGGCGTTGGAGGTGAAAAACTGTTTTTT.

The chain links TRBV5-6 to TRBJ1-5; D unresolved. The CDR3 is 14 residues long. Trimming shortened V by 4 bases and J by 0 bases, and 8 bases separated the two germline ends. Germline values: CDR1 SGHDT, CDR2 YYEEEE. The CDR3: CASSAGVSNQPQHF. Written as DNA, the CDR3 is TGTGCCAGCAGCGCCGGGGTTAGCAATCAGCCCCAGCATTTT.

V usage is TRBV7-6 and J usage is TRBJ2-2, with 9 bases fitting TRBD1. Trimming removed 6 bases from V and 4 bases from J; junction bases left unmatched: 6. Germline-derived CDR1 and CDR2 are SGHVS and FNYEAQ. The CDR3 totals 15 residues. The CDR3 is CASRAGTGITGELFF. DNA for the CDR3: TGTGCCAGCAGGGCCGGGACAGGGATCACCGGGGAGCTGTTTTTT.

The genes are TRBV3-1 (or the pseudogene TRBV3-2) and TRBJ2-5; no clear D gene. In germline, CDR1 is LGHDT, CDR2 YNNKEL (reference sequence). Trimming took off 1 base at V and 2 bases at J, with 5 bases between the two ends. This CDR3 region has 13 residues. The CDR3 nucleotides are TGTGCCAGCAGCCAAGGAGATCAAGAGACCCAGTACTTC. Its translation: CASSQGDQETQYF.

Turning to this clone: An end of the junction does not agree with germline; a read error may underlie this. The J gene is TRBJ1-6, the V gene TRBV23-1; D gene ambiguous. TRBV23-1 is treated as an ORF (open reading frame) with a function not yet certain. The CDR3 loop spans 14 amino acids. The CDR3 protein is CATSRRSERSPLHF. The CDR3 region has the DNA TGCGCCACCAGTCGTCGGTCTGAGCGTTCACCCCTCCACTTT.

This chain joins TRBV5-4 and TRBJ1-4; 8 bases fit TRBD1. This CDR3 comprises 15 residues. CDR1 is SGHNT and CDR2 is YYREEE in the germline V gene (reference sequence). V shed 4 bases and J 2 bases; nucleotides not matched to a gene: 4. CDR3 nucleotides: TGTGCCAGCAGCCCTCAGGGGGCTACTAATGAAAAACTGTTTTTT. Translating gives CASSPQGATNEKLFF.

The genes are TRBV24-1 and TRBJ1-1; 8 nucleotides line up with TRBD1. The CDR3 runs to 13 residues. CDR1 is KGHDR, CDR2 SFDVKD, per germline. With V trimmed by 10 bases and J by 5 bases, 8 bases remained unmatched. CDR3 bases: TGTGCCACTCAGGGGGCTTCCGTGACTGAAGCTTTCTTT. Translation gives CATQGASVTEAFF.

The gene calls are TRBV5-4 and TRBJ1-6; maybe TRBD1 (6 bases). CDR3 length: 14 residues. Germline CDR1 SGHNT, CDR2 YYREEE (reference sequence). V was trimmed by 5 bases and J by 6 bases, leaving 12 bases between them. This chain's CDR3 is CASSPGTPNSPLHF. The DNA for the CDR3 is TGTGCCAGCAGTCCCGGGACACCTAATTCACCCCTCCACTTT.

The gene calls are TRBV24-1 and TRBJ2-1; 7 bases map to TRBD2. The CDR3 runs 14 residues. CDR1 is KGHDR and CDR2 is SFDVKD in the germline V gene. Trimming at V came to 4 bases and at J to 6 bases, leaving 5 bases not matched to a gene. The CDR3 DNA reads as TGTGCCACCAGTGACACCGGGACTACCAATGAGCAGTTCTTC. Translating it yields CATSDTGTTNEQFF.

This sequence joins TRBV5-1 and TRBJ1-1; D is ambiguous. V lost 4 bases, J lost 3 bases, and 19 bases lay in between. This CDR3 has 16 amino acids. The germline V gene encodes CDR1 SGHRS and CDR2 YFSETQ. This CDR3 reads CASSPGRTPGDTEAFF. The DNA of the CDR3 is TGCGCCAGCAGCCCCGGACGGACCCCCGGGGACACTGAAGCTTTCTTT.

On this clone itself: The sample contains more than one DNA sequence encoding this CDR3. CDR3 region: CASSHGGNQPQHF. The DNA for the CDR3 is TGTGCCAGCAGCCATGGGGGGAATCAGCCCCAGCATTTT. The J gene is TRBJ1-5, the V gene TRBV6-5, with D possibly TRBD1 on 5 matching bases. The CDR3 covers 13 residues. Trimming removed 6 bases from V and 4 bases from J, with 10 bases in between. Germline assignment: CDR1 MNHEY and CDR2 SVGAGI.

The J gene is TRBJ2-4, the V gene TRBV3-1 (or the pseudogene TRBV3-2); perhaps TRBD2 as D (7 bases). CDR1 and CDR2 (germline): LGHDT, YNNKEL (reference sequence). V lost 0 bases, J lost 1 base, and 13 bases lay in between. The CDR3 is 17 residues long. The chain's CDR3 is CASSQDRGAPAKNIQYF. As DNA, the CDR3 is TGTGCCAGCAGCCAAGATCGGGGGGCTCCGGCCAAAAACATTCAGTACTTC.

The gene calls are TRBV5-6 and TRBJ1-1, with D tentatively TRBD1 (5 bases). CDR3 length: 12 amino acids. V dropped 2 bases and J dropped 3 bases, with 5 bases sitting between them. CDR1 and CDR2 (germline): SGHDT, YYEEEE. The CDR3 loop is CASSLQDTEAFF. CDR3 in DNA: TGTGCCAGCAGCTTACAGGACACTGAAGCTTTCTTT.

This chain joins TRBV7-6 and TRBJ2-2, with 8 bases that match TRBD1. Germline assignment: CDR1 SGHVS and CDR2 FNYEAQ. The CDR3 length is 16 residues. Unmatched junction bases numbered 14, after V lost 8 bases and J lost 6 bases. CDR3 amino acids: CASHTRGQGAPGELFF. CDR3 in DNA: TGTGCCAGCCACACACGGGGGCAGGGGGCCCCCGGGGAGCTGTTTTTT. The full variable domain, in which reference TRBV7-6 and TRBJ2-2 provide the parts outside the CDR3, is GAGVSQSPRYKVTKRGQDVALRCDPISGHVSLYWYRQALGQGPEFLTYFNYEAQQDKSGLPNDRFSAERPEGSISTLTIQRTEQRDSAMYRCASHTRGQGAPGELFFGEGSRLTVL.

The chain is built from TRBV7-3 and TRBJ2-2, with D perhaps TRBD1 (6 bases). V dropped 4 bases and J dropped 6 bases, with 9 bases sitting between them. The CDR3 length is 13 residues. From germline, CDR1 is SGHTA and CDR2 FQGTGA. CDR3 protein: CASSYRQAGELFF. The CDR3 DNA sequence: TGTGCCAGCAGCTATCGACAGGCCGGGGAGCTGTTTTTT.

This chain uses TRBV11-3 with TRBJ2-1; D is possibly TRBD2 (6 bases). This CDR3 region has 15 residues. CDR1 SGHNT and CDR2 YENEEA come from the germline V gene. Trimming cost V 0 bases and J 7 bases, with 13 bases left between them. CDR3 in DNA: TGTGCCAGCAGCTTAGACCCCGGGGGTTATAATGAGCAGTTCTTC. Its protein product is CASSLDPGGYNEQFF.